The 19 T cell receptor beta chains presented below share a single source sample, sequenced in a study of blood T cell repertoires in COVID-19. Assay: immunoSEQ multiplex PCR; the TCRdb copy retains only in-frame clones and omits some. The sample consists of 300,000 to 350,000 clones, around 86% of them appearing once. The sequencing input was PBMCs or T cells enriched from blood (not recorded which). All receptors derive from a woman between 35 and 50 years old with acute COVID-19.

V is TRBV4-3 and J is TRBJ2-5, with D perhaps TRBD1 (6 bases). CDR1 is LGHNA, CDR2 YSLEER, per germline. CDR3 length equals 15 residues. V was clipped by 3 bases and J by 0 bases, with 11 bases between them. The CDR3 spells CASSQGAGNQETQYF. In DNA form, the CDR3 reads TGCGCCAGCAGCCAGGGGGCAGGGAACCAAGAGACCCAGTACTTC.

This chain joins TRBV7-9 and TRBJ1-5; D gene unclear. This CDR3 comprises 13 residues. Trimming took off 5 bases at V and 4 bases at J, with 9 bases between the two ends. Germline V gene lookup returns CDR1 SEHNR and CDR2 FQNEAQ (reference sequence). CDR3 DNA sequence: TGTGCCAGCAGCGAAACCGGGAATCAGCCCCAGCATTTT. It translates to CASSETGNQPQHF.

The chain links TRBV18 to TRBJ2-5; the match to TRBD1 covers 9 bases. Germline CDR1 reads KGHSH; CDR2 reads LQKENI. The CDR3 length is 14 residues. V lost 6 bases to trimming and J lost 3 bases; unmatched junction nucleotides: 5. CDR3 coding DNA: TGTGCCAGCTCCCCTGGGACAGGGAAAGAGACCCAGTACTTC. Encoded protein: CASSPGTGKETQYF. The full variable domain, completed using reference TRBV18 and TRBJ2-5, is NAGVMQNPRHLVRRRGQEARLRCSPMKGHSHVYWYRQLPEEGLKFMVYLQKENIIDESGMPKERFSAEFPKEGPSILRIQQVVRGDSAAYFCASSPGTGKETQYFGPGTRLLVL.

The V and J genes are TRBV9 and TRBJ2-1; 9 bases map to TRBD2. The CDR3 totals 16 residues. Germline trimming cut 0 bases from V and 2 bases from J; bases unmatched to any gene: 3. Germline loops: CDR1 SGDLS, CDR2 YYNGEE. For the CDR3, the DNA is TGTGCCAGCAGCGTAGAGTTAGCGGGGGCCTACAATGAGCAGTTCTTC. Translating gives CASSVELAGAYNEQFF.

In its sample, this clone was seen a few times. V usage is TRBV7-8 and J usage is TRBJ2-7; D uncertain. The germline gives CDR1 SGHVS, CDR2 FQNEAQ. The ends were cut back, 5 bases at V and 2 bases at J, with 4 bases in the middle. The CDR3 has 11 amino acids. CDR3: CASSPAYEQYF. The CDR3 DNA follows: TGTGCCAGCAGCCCCGCCTACGAGCAGTACTTC.

This rearrangement joins TRBV5-1 to TRBJ1-1; 9 bases are a match to TRBD1. Germline values: CDR1 SGHRS, CDR2 YFSETQ. After removal of 4 bases from V and 1 base from J, the junction contained 17 bases not matched to a gene. The CDR3 has 19 amino acids. CDR3 loop: CASSTGIRLQGARNTEAFF. The CDR3 DNA is TGCGCCAGCAGCACAGGAATACGTTTACAGGGGGCGAGGAACACTGAAGCTTTCTTT.

This clone is a singleton in its sample. The rearrangement joins TRBV2 to TRBJ2-3; no definite D call. CDR3 size: 14 residues. Trimming removed 3 bases from V and 5 bases from J, with 12 bases in between. CDR1 SNHLY and CDR2 FYNNEI come from the germline V gene. In DNA form, the CDR3 reads TGTGCCAGCAGTGATAAACGATCGGGAGATACGCAGTATTTT. Translating gives CASSDKRSGDTQYF.

The J gene is TRBJ1-1, the V gene TRBV4-1; perhaps TRBD1 as D (5 bases). V lost 0 bases and J 0 bases, leaving 14 bases between the germline ends. Germline V gene sequence: CDR1 MGHRA, CDR2 YSYEKL. The CDR3 extends over 17 amino acids. CDR3: CASSQEWGDRMNTEAFF. The CDR3 coding sequence is TGCGCCAGCAGCCAAGAATGGGGTGACAGAATGAACACTGAAGCTTTCTTT.

The rearrangement links TRBV6-5 to TRBJ1-5, with a tentative D call TRBD1 (6 bases). The germline V and J ends were trimmed by 6 bases and 2 bases, with 11 bases remaining between them. CDR1 and CDR2 (germline): MNHEY, SVGAGI. This CDR3 has 14 residues. CDR3 coding DNA: TGTGCCAGCAGCAGGGGCTGGGGCAATCAGCCCCAGCATTTT. Translation: CASSRGWGNQPQHF.

V is TRBV5-8 and J is TRBJ2-1; 7 bases are a match to TRBD1. The V gene end was trimmed by 5 bases and the J gene end by 6 bases; junction bases not matched to a gene: 11. The CDR3 contains 15 residues. CDR1 SGHTS and CDR2 YDEGEE come from the germline V gene. The CDR3 protein is CASSAGTAGANEQFF. The CDR3, as DNA: TGTGCCAGCAGTGCCGGGACAGCTGGGGCCAATGAGCAGTTCTTC. The whole variable domain, remainder taken from reference TRBV5-8 and TRBJ2-1, is EAGVTQSPTHLIKTRGQQATLRCSPISGHTSVYWYQQALGLGLQFLLWYDEGEERNRGNFPPRFSGRQFPNYSSELNVNALELEDSALYLCASSAGTAGANEQFFGPGTRLTVL.

The CDR3 sequence: CASSLVLADSPLHF. CDR3 sequence (DNA): TGCGCCAGCAGCTTGGTATTGGCGGATTCACCCCTCCACTTT. This chain uses TRBV5-1 with TRBJ1-6; D gene ambiguous. Per the germline V gene, CDR1 is SGHRS and CDR2 is YFSETQ. V was cut by 0 bases and J by 8 bases, with 9 bases left in between. The CDR3 totals 14 residues.

This CDR3 is CASRGRGTLSSYNSPLHF. The CDR3, as DNA: TGTGCCAGCAGGGGGCGGGGGACCCTGAGCTCCTATAATTCACCCCTCCACTTT. V usage is TRBV2 and J usage is TRBJ1-6; D is possibly TRBD1 (5 bases). Trimming left V 6 bases short and J 0 bases short, with 18 bases between. CDR1 and CDR2 from the germline V gene are SNHLY and FYNNEI. The CDR3 extends over 18 amino acids.

The V and J genes are TRBV7-9 and TRBJ1-5, with 7 bases aligning to TRBD1. V lost 1 base and J lost 0; bases outside the gene matches: 0. The CDR3 is 15 amino acids. Germline V CDR1 and CDR2: SEHNR, FQNEAQ (reference sequence). The CDR3, as DNA: TGTGCCAGCAGCTTAGGGGACAGTAGCAATCAGCCCCAGCATTTT. It yields the protein CASSLGDSSNQPQHF.

The chain has TRBV5-1 and TRBJ1-3; no firm D call. The CDR3 spans 16 residues. Germline V gene data show CDR1 as SGHRS and CDR2 as YFSETQ. V shed 0 bases and J shed 0 bases, with 10 bases lying between them. Here the CDR3 DNA reads TGCGCCAGCAGCTTGGCGGCGCGGGGCTCTGGAAACACCATATATTTT. Translated, it gives CASSLAARGSGNTIYF.

The chain is built from TRBV28 and TRBJ1-2; D is undetermined. The V gene lost 3 bases and the J gene lost 2 bases, with 7 bases spanning the gap. The CDR3 has 13 amino acids. Germline V gene lookup returns CDR1 MDHEN and CDR2 SYDVKM. The CDR3 spells CASSLGTNYGYTF. The DNA of the CDR3 is TGTGCCAGCAGTTTGGGCACCAACTATGGCTACACCTTC.

Comments on this clone: Other DNA sequences from this sample encode an identical CDR3 as well. The chain carries TRBV28 and TRBJ1-1, with TRBD1 identical over 9 bases. The V gene end was trimmed by 3 bases and the J gene end by 1 base; junction bases not matched to a gene: 3. The CDR3 runs to 15 residues. The germline CDR1 and CDR2 sequences are MDHEN and SYDVKM. The CDR3 nucleotides read TGTGCCAGCAGTTTTTCGGGACAGGGGAACACTGAAGCTTTCTTT. The encoded protein is CASSFSGQGNTEAFF.

The rearrangement uses TRBV18 and TRBJ2-3, with D tentatively TRBD2 (6 bases). Germline V gene lookup returns CDR1 KGHSH and CDR2 LQKENI. V lost 1 base, J lost 3 bases, and 8 bases lay in between. This CDR3 has 14 residues. CDR3 in amino acids: CASSPLAGTDTQYF. CDR3 DNA: TGTGCCAGCTCACCACTTGCGGGGACAGATACGCAGTATTTT.

J is TRBJ2-7 and V is TRBV4-1; 10 bases match TRBD1. CDR1 is MGHRA, CDR2 YSYEKL, per germline. This CDR3 comprises 18 residues. The V and J ends lost 2 bases and 2 bases, in that order; junction bases with no gene match: 12. The CDR3 region is CASSQSVTGGPKAYEQYF. The CDR3 nucleotides read TGCGCCAGCAGCCAATCTGTGACAGGGGGCCCGAAGGCCTACGAGCAGTACTTC.

The V call is TRBV7-9, the J call TRBJ1-2, with 7 bases identical to TRBD1. The CDR3 covers 17 residues. Looked up from germline, CDR1 is SEHNR and CDR2 is FQNEAQ (reference sequence). V shed 5 bases, J shed 2 bases, and the junction held 14 bases outside the gene matches. The CDR3 DNA sequence: TGTGCCAGCAGCCCCGGAGGGGGCGGGTCGGGAAACTATGGCTACACCTTC. The encoded protein is CASSPGGGGSGNYGYTF.